The 29 T cell receptor beta chains below come from one sample, sequenced in a study of a mutant IDH1 vaccine in newly diagnosed glioma (dated by TCRdb to about 2021). Their cognate antigens are unknown. Receptor libraries were prepared by the immunoSEQ multiplex PCR assay. TCRdb provides this immuneACCESS table in a form limited to in-frame rearrangements. Some clones are lacking; in checked studies, under half of them reflect an unresolved V gene, and why the rest are absent is not known. The table for this sample lists around 52,000 clones; over 75% of them were counted only once. The top ten clones comprise approximately 2% of the sample. The time point label corresponds to: week 5, during vaccination. Every vaccine dose consisted of 300 ug of a 20-mer mutant IDH1 peptide in Montanide, administered subcutaneously together with topical imiquimod. The sample was PBMCs, taken from a glioma patient whose treatment included an IDH1 peptide vaccine. The receptors stem from a woman aged 40 to 50 with glioma.

This rearrangement joins TRBV7-2 to TRBJ1-1; TRBD1 is a possible D gene (6 bases). The CDR3 extends over 14 amino acids. Germline V gene sequence: CDR1 SGHTA, CDR2 FQGNSA. Trimming left V 5 bases short and J 5 bases short, with 15 bases between. The DNA of the CDR3 is TGTGCCAGCAGCCGAGGGGGGGCGAATACTGAAGCTTTCTTT. Its protein is CASSRGGANTEAFF.

The J gene is TRBJ2-5, the V gene TRBV2, with 7 bases that match TRBD2. After removal of 7 bases from V and 4 bases from J, the junction contained 6 bases not matched to a gene. Germline lookup yields CDR1 SNHLY and CDR2 FYNNEI. The CDR3 is 13 amino acids. CDR3 bases: TGTGCCAGCATGAGGTCGGGGGGAGAGACCCAGTACTTC. Its protein product is CASMRSGGETQYF.

The V call is TRBV19, the J call TRBJ1-2; D remains ambiguous. The CDR3 loop spans 17 amino acids. Germline V lookup: CDR1 LNHDA, CDR2 SQIVND (reference sequence). The V and J ends lost 6 bases and 3 bases respectively, with 23 bases between them. CDR3 protein: CASSLKSRALRDYGYTF. The CDR3 DNA sequence: TGTGCCAGTAGCTTAAAGAGCCGGGCACTAAGGGACTATGGCTACACCTTC.

This chain connects TRBV29-1 to TRBJ1-4; D may be TRBD1 (5 bases). The CDR3 extends over 14 amino acids. V lost 6 bases, J lost 8 bases, and 19 bases lay in between. In germline, CDR1 is SQVTM, CDR2 ANQGSEA. The CDR3 protein is CSVEARGGDEKLFF. In nucleotides, the CDR3 is TGCAGCGTAGAGGCGAGGGGAGGAGACGAAAAACTGTTTTTT.

This clone was seen only a few times. The chain carries TRBV5-7 and TRBJ1-5, with D unclear. TRBV5-7 is an ORF, and what it does is uncertain. This CDR3 comprises 11 residues. The ends were cut back, 5 bases at V and 5 bases at J, with 5 bases in the middle. CDR3 DNA sequence: TGTGCCAGCAGTCACTATCAGCCCCAGCATTTT. This gives the protein CASSHYQPQHF.

The chain joins TRBV6-6 to TRBJ1-1, with D possibly matching TRBD1 (5 bases). The germline V and J ends were trimmed by 3 bases and 5 bases, with 10 bases remaining between them. Germline CDR1 MNHNY, CDR2 SVGAGI (reference sequence). The CDR3 length is 13 residues. This CDR3 reads CASSYGAWTEAFF. The CDR3 nucleotides read TGTGCCAGCAGTTATGGGGCATGGACTGAAGCTTTCTTT.

This clone occurred a few times. The rearrangement links TRBV4-1 to TRBJ1-5; no reliable D call. This CDR3 is 17 amino acids long. V lost 0 bases to trimming and J lost 3 bases, with 15 bases between them. Looked up from germline, CDR1 is MGHRA and CDR2 is YSYEKL. This CDR3 is CASSQDLVAGPNQPQHF. The CDR3 DNA follows: TGCGCCAGCAGCCAAGATCTTGTGGCAGGCCCCAATCAGCCCCAGCATTTT.

The chain links TRBV5-1 to TRBJ1-1, with TRBD1 matching over 7 bases. The CDR3 runs 16 residues. Germline V gene lookup returns CDR1 SGHRS and CDR2 YFSETQ. The V segment lost 4 bases and the J segment 0 bases; nucleotides outside the gene matches: 9. In DNA, the CDR3 is TGCGCCAGCAGCCTAGTGGGGACAGCTCTGAACACTGAAGCTTTCTTT. Translated: CASSLVGTALNTEAFF.

For this clone: The junction departs from germline at one end; a sequencing error may be responsible. The chain carries TRBV19 and TRBJ2-2; no reliable D call. Germline V gene sequence: CDR1 LNHDA, CDR2 SQIVND (reference sequence). The CDR3 contains 14 residues. CDR3: CASSIRENSGELFF. The CDR3 nucleotides read TGTGCCAGTAGTATCAGAGAGAACTCCGGGGAGCTGTTTTTT.

The chain has TRBV29-1 and TRBJ2-3; D not certain. This CDR3 has 13 residues. Looked up from germline, CDR1 is SQVTM and CDR2 is ANQGSEA. V lost 4 bases and J 7 bases, leaving 15 bases between the germline ends. CDR3: CSVGGEPPHTQYF. The CDR3 nucleotides read TGCAGCGTTGGCGGCGAACCCCCCCATACGCAGTATTTT.

This clone was seen a handful of times. The chain has TRBV7-9 and TRBJ2-5, with 8 bases aligning to TRBD2. The CDR3 spans 15 residues. Germline CDR1 SEHNR, CDR2 FQNEAQ (reference sequence). Trimming at V came to 0 bases and at J to 3 bases, leaving 3 bases not matched to a gene. The CDR3 sequence: CASSLASGGKETQYF. The CDR3 region has the DNA TGTGCCAGCAGCTTAGCGTCGGGAGGGAAAGAGACCCAGTACTTC.

The V call is TRBV6-6, the J call TRBJ1-5, with D perhaps TRBD1 (6 bases). The CDR3 extends over 16 amino acids. Germline CDR1 is MNHNY and CDR2 is SVGAGI (reference sequence). V lost 5 bases and J lost 6, with 20 bases in between. The CDR3 bases are TGTGCCAGCAGTAACGCCAAGGGGGGCCAGTCTCAGCCCCAGCATTTT. Residues: CASSNAKGGQSQPQHF.

The chain employs TRBV10-2 and TRBJ1-2, with a possible D match to TRBD1 (5 bases). Germline CDR1 and CDR2: WSHSY and SAAADI. This CDR3 is built from 12 residues. Trimming pared 7 bases from V and 4 bases from J, leaving 10 bases between. CDR3 loop: CASTGEGYGYTF. The CDR3 DNA reads TGCGCCAGCACGGGGGAGGGCTATGGCTACACCTTC.

The rearrangement uses TRBV2 and TRBJ2-1, with 10 bases that match TRBD1. Trimming at V came to 4 bases and at J to 3 bases, leaving 9 bases not matched to a gene. Germline V gene data show CDR1 as SNHLY and CDR2 as FYNNEI. This CDR3 is built from 17 residues. The CDR3 coding sequence is TGTGCCAGCAGTGGGTTCCTTGGGACAGGGGACTACAATGAGCAGTTCTTC. It yields the protein CASSGFLGTGDYNEQFF.

V gene TRBV18 combines with J gene TRBJ2-7, with 7 bases fitting TRBD1. The CDR3 runs to 14 residues. Germline CDR1 and CDR2: KGHSH and LQKENI. After removal of 1 base from V and 4 bases from J, the junction contained 4 bases not matched to a gene. CDR3 amino acids: CASSPQYRGYEQYF. The CDR3 nucleotides are TGTGCCAGCTCACCACAATACAGGGGTTACGAGCAGTACTTC.

This clone was found a few times. The genes are TRBV7-2 and TRBJ1-1; 7 nucleotides agree with TRBD1. The V and J ends lost 5 bases and 4 bases, in that order; junction bases with no gene match: 7. This CDR3 comprises 14 residues. CDR1 SGHTA and CDR2 FQGNSA come from the germline V gene. The CDR3 bases are TGTGCCAGCAGCCCGGCAGGGGGGCTCACTGAAGCTTTCTTT. Translated: CASSPAGGLTEAFF.

The chain is built from TRBV29-1 and TRBJ2-3; TRBD2 aligns across 8 bases. Germline V gives CDR1 SQVTM, CDR2 ANQGSEA. After removal of 7 bases from V and 0 bases from J, the junction contained 9 bases not matched to a gene. This CDR3 is 15 amino acids long. DNA for the CDR3: TGCAGCGGAGAGATAGCGGGGTTTAGCACAGATACGCAGTATTTT. It is translated as CSGEIAGFSTDTQYF.

J is TRBJ2-5 and V is TRBV2; no clear D gene. V was pared by 9 bases and J by 3 bases, with 14 bases between. This CDR3 has 13 amino acids. Germline V gives CDR1 SNHLY, CDR2 FYNNEI. CDR3 region: CASTRPEKETQYF. In nucleotides, the CDR3 is TGTGCCAGTACCAGGCCCGAGAAAGAGACCCAGTACTTC.

In its sample, this clone was seen a few times. The V gene is TRBV10-3, the J gene TRBJ1-1; weak D call: TRBD1 (6 bases). The germline gives CDR1 ENHRY, CDR2 SYGVKD. Trimming removed 1 base at V and 5 bases at J, with 14 bases between. The CDR3 length is 15 residues. The CDR3 region has the DNA TGTGCCATCAGTGAGTGGAAGGGGGTGGAGACTGAAGCTTTCTTT. Encoded protein: CAISEWKGVETEAFF.

This sequence joins TRBV5-1 and TRBJ1-5, with TRBD1 as a possible D gene (6 bases). Germline V gene lookup returns CDR1 SGHRS and CDR2 YFSETQ. V was trimmed by 4 bases and J by 5 bases, leaving 13 bases between them. CDR3 length equals 14 residues. CDR3 DNA: TGCGCCAGCAGCCCACAGGGCCTGGATCAGCCCCAGCATTTT. Encoded protein: CASSPQGLDQPQHF.

This chain links TRBV9 with TRBJ1-2, with D perhaps TRBD1 (6 bases). V lost 6 bases to trimming and J lost 10 bases, with 22 bases between them. CDR1 and CDR2 (germline): SGDLS, YYNGEE. This CDR3 is 14 amino acids long. The CDR3: CASTLGGNNAHYTF. Here the CDR3 DNA reads TGTGCCAGCACCCTAGGGGGAAACAACGCTCACTACACCTTC. The full variable domain, with the rest looked up from reference TRBV9 and TRBJ1-2, is DSGVTQTPKHLITATGQRVTLRCSPRSGDLSVYWYQQSLDQGLQFLIQYYNGEERAKGNILERFSAQQFPDLHSELNLSSLELGDSALYFCASTLGGNNAHYTFGSGTRLTVV.

The chain employs TRBV6-4 and TRBJ2-6; D is unclear. The CDR3 is made up of 13 amino acids. CDR1 is MRHNA, CDR2 SNTAGT, per germline. The ends were cut back, 3 bases at V and 4 bases at J, with 4 bases in the middle. CDR3: CASSETGANVLTF. CDR3 bases: TGTGCCAGCAGTGAAACCGGGGCCAACGTCCTGACTTTC.

The gene calls are TRBV5-1 and TRBJ1-3; D is uncertain. Germline V gene data show CDR1 as SGHRS and CDR2 as YFSETQ. This CDR3 is built from 14 residues. V lost 0 bases and J lost 7, with 11 bases in between. The CDR3 protein is CASSLAAPGNTIYF. Written as DNA, the CDR3 is TGCGCCAGCAGCTTGGCCGCCCCCGGCAACACCATATATTTT.

The V call is TRBV30, the J call TRBJ1-5; possibly TRBD1 for D (5 bases). CDR1 and CDR2 from the germline V gene are GTSNPN and SVGIG (reference sequence). V was clipped by 2 bases and J by 6 bases, with 14 bases between them. CDR3 size: 14 residues. DNA of the CDR3: TGTGCCTGGAGTTTTCCAGGGAGAGGTCAGCCCCAGCATTTT. It translates to CAWSFPGRGQPQHF.

This clone came up a few times. The chain recombines TRBV5-1 with TRBJ2-2; 9 positions match TRBD2. V lost 4 bases to trimming and J lost 6 bases; unmatched junction nucleotides: 7. Germline CDR1 and CDR2: SGHRS and YFSETQ. This CDR3 comprises 15 residues. As DNA, the CDR3 is TGCGCCAGCAGCCAGGGACTAGCTACTCCCGGGGAGCTGTTTTTT. Translated, it gives CASSQGLATPGELFF.

A single count supports this clone. Germline and junction disagree at one end, which may indicate a read error. This chain joins TRBV7-8 and TRBJ1-1; D is undetermined. The CDR3 is made up of 13 amino acids. Per germline, CDR1 SGHVS and CDR2 FQNEAQ. CDR3 DNA: TGTGCCAGCACCTTAGCAGGAGGCACTGAAGCTTTCTTT. Translated, it gives CASTLAGGTEAFF.

The chain has TRBV7-9 and TRBJ2-7, with 11 bases lining up with TRBD1. After removal of 4 bases from V and 4 bases from J, the junction contained 6 bases not matched to a gene. CDR1 is SEHNR and CDR2 is FQNEAQ in the germline V gene (reference sequence). This CDR3 has 15 residues. CDR3 in DNA: TGTGCCAGCAGCTGGCGCGGACAGGGGGCTTACGAGCAGTACTTC. It specifies CASSWRGQGAYEQYF.

V usage is TRBV7-3 and J usage is TRBJ1-1; TRBD1 matches at 9 bases. Germline assignment: CDR1 SGHTA and CDR2 FQGTGA. Unmatched junction bases numbered 2, after V lost 3 bases and J lost 0 bases. The CDR3 is 15 amino acids. CDR3 nucleotide sequence: TGTGCCAGCAGCTTGGGGACAGGGTTGAACACTGAAGCTTTCTTT. The encoded protein is CASSLGTGLNTEAFF.

The V gene is TRBV2, the J gene TRBJ2-5; TRBD2 matches 13 bases. The V gene end was trimmed by 6 bases and the J gene end by 3 bases; junction bases not matched to a gene: 4. CDR1 and CDR2 from the germline V gene are SNHLY and FYNNEI. The CDR3 runs to 15 residues. CDR3 region: CASSRTSGGEETQYF. Here the CDR3 DNA reads TGTGCCAGCAGCAGGACTAGCGGGGGAGAAGAGACCCAGTACTTC.